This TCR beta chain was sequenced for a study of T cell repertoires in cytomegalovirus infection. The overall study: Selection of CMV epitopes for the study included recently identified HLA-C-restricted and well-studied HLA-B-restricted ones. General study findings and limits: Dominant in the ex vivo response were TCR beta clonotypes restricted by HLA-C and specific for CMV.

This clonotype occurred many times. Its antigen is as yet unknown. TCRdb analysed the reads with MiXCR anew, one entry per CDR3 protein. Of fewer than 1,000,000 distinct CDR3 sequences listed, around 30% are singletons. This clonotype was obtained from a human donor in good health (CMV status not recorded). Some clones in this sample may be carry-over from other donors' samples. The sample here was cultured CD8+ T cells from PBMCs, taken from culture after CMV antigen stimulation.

The CDR3 here is CASSSGTGGTGELFF. For the CDR3, the DNA is TGTGCCAGCAGCTCCGGGACTGGTGGGACCGGGGAGCTGTTTTTT. This chain links TRBV7-9 with TRBJ2-2, with D maybe TRBD2 (6 bases). Trimming shortened V by 4 bases and J by 5 bases, and 14 bases separated the two germline ends. The germline CDR1 and CDR2 sequences are SEHNR and FQNEAQ (reference sequence). This CDR3 region has 15 residues.